This T cell receptor (beta chain) was observed in a study of blood T cell repertoires in COVID-19. Sequencing used immunoSEQ multiplex PCR; TCRdb keeps in-frame clones, though not all of them. Among about 290,000 clones listed, 85% were seen once. This CDR3 region has 16 residues. Trimming shortened V by 6 bases and J by 5 bases, and 20 bases separated the two germline ends. Germline assignment: CDR1 LGHDT and CDR2 YNNKEL (reference sequence). This chain joins TRBV3-1 (or the pseudogene TRBV3-2) and TRBJ1-5, with D possibly being TRBD1 (6 bases). The receptor was isolated from a woman aged 50 to 60 with active or convalescent COVID-19. Source material: peripheral blood. The CDR3: CASSSLLQGPHQPQHF. As DNA, the CDR3 is TGTGCCAGCAGTTCATTACTCCAGGGGCCTCATCAGCCCCAGCATTTT.